This T cell receptor (beta chain) was sequenced during a study of blood T cells in healthy people across ages. Alongside a J-beta primer mix, a sample-barcoded 5' primer served in a second PCR lasting about 7 to 11 cycles. TCRdb re-analysed the 5' RACE reads in MiXCR, keeping a single row per CDR3 protein. The sample has over 550,000 distinct CDR3 sequences; about 30% are singletons. The sample holds a few counts of this clonotype. Germline CDR1 is LGHDT and CDR2 is YNNKEL (reference sequence). The V and J ends lost 2 bases and 4 bases respectively, with 12 bases between them. The CDR3 is made up of 15 amino acids. Healthy Caucasian individuals from Russia aged roughly 6 to 90 served as donors.

Specimen: blood. This TCR came from a woman of 80 years or more in good health. The chain joins TRBV3-1 to TRBJ1-5; D is undetermined. CDR3 coding DNA: TGTGCCAGCAGCCAATCAGCCGTAAGTAATCAGCCCCAGCATTTT. Amino acids: CASSQSAVSNQPQHF.